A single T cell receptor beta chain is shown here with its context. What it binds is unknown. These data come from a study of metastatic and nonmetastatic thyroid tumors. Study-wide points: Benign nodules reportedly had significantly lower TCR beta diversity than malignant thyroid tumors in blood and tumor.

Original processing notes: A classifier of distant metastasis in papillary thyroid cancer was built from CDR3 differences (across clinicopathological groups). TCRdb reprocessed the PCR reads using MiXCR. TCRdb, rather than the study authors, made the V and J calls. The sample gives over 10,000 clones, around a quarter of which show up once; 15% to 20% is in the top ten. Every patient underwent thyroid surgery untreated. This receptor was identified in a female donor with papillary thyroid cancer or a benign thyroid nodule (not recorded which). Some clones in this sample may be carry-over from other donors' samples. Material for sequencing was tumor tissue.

The CDR3 sequence: CSAIAGTVEQYF. The CDR3 bases are TGCAGTGCTATTGCGGGGACGGTCGAGCAGTACTTC. The chain recombines TRBV20-1 with TRBJ2-7; D is perhaps TRBD2 (6 bases). V dropped 4 bases and J dropped 6 bases, with 13 bases sitting between them. Germline V gives CDR1 DFQATT, CDR2 SNEGSKA (reference sequence). The CDR3 is 12 residues long.